This TCR beta chain was captured in a study of identical twins. This clonotype was counted a few times. Each CDR3 protein gets one entry after TCRdb re-called the 5' RACE reads with MiXCR. The sample includes roughly 490,000 distinct CDR3 sequences, 13% to 15% of them seen just once. Trimming took 3 bases from V and 2 from J, leaving 14 bases between them. This CDR3 comprises 16 residues. Germline assignment: CDR1 SGHAT and CDR2 FQDESV (reference sequence). These sequences were also reported in another study, on yellow fever vaccine responses in identical twins.

The rearrangement uses TRBV11-1 and TRBJ2-1, with D perhaps TRBD2 (5 bases). This clonotype originated in a woman aged 18-30 years in good health. Sample: CD4+ T cells sorted from blood. This CDR3 reads CASSFLAGRTYNEQFF. CDR3 bases: TGTGCCAGCAGCTTTCTCGCGGGCCGAACCTACAATGAGCAGTTCTTC. Complete variable domain (other parts from reference TRBV11-1 and TRBJ2-1): EAEVAQSPRYKITEKSQAVAFWCDPISGHATLYWYRQILGQGPELLVQFQDESVVDDSQLPKDRFSAERLKGVDSTLKIQPAELGDSAMYLCASSFLAGRTYNEQFFGPGTRLTVL.